This T cell receptor (beta chain) appears in the sequencing data of a study of blood T cell repertoires in COVID-19. Overall study context: There were acute and convalescent COVID-19 samples, and they came from the United States, Italy and Spain. Sample material is recorded as cDNA or gDNA derived from T cells, B-cell-depleted T cells, or PBMCs.

Repertoires were generated with immunoSEQ multiplex PCR, while TCRdb's copy carries only in-frame clones and drops some. Of about 270,000 clones listed, approximately 86% are singletons. The CDR3 runs to 16 residues. The germline CDR1 and CDR2 sequences are SGHTA and FQGNSA. V lost 5 bases, J lost 11 bases, and 12 bases stayed unmatched. This receptor was identified in a man in his forties with active or convalescent COVID-19. The chain is built from TRBV7-2 and TRBJ2-1, with 13 bases aligning to TRBD2. The source material was peripheral blood. CDR3 nucleotides: TGTGCCAGCAGCGATAGGACTAGCGGGAGTTTGGGGAAGCAGTTCTTC. As protein: CASSDRTSGSLGKQFF.